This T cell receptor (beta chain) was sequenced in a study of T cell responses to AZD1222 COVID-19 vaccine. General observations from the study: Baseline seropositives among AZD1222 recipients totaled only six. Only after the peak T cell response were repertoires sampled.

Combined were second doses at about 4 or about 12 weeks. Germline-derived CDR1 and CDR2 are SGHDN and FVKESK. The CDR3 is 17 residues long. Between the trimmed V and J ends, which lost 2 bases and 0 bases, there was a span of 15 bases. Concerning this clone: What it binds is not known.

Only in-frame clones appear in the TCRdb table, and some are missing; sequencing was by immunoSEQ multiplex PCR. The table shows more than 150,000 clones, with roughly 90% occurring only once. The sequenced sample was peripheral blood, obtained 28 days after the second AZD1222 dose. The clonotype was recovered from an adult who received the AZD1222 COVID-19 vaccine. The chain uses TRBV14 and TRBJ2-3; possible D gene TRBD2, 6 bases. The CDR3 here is CASSQRSSGSSTDTQYF. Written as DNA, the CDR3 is TGTGCCAGCAGCCAAAGGTCGAGCGGGTCTAGCACAGATACGCAGTATTTT.